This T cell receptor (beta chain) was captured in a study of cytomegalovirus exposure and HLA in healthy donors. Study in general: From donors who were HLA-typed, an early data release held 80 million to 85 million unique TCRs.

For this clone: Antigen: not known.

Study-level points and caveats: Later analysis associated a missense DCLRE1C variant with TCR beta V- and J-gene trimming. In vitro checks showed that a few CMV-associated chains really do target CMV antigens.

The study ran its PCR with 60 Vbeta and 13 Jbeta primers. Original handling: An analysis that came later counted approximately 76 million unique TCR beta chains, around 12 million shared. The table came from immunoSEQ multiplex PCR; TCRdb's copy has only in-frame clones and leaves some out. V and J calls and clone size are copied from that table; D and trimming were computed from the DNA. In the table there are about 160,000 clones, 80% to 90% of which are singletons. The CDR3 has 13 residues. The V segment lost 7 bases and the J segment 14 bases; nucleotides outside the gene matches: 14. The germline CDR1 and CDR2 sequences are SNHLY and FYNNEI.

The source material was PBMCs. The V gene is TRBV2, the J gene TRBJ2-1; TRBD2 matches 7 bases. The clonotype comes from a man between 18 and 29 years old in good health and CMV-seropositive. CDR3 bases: TGTGCCAGCACGAAGGAACGGGACCGGGAGGAGTTCTTC. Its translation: CASTKERDREEFF.